The 25 T cell receptor beta chains in this list originate from one sample, sequenced in a study of T cell repertoires in cytomegalovirus infection. In TCRdb, the reads were re-called with MiXCR into one record per CDR3 protein. The sample contains some 350,000 distinct CDR3 sequences, 25% to 35% of which appear only once. For these TCRs, the target antigens are not known. The sample here was cultured PBMCs, taken from culture after CMV antigen stimulation. All receptors come from a human donor in good health (CMV status not recorded). Some clones in this sample may be carry-over from other donors' samples.

The rearrangement uses TRBV27 and TRBJ1-2; D is unclear. The germline V and J ends were trimmed by 4 bases and 2 bases, with 8 bases remaining between them. The length of the CDR3 is 13 residues. Germline V CDR1 and CDR2: MNHEY, SMNVEV (reference sequence). The CDR3 region has the DNA TGTGCCAGCAGTTCCAACGGAAACTATGGCTACACCTTC. Protein: CASSSNGNYGYTF.

The genes are TRBV6-6 and TRBJ2-7; possibly TRBD1 or TRBD2 for D (5 bases each). Germline V lookup: CDR1 MNHNY, CDR2 SVGAGI (reference sequence). CDR3 length: 15 amino acids. Deletions cut 5 bases from V and 3 bases from J, with 17 bases between. CDR3: CASSATPRGVYEQYF. The CDR3, as DNA: TGTGCCAGCAGTGCCACACCCCGAGGGGTCTACGAGCAGTACTTC.

The chain combines TRBV28 with TRBJ1-3; D unresolved. V lost 2 bases, J lost 0 bases, and 17 bases lay in between. Germline V lookup: CDR1 MDHEN, CDR2 SYDVKM. CDR3 size: 18 residues. The CDR3 is CASSLRGWGPRSGNTIYF. The CDR3 DNA sequence: TGTGCCAGCAGTTTACGTGGCTGGGGTCCCCGCTCTGGAAACACCATATATTTT.

This clonotype appeared a few times. The chain carries TRBV19 and TRBJ1-2; TRBD1 is a possible D gene (5 bases). Germline loops: CDR1 LNHDA, CDR2 SQIVND (reference sequence). The CDR3 is 15 amino acids. V dropped 5 bases and J dropped 4 bases, with 17 bases sitting between them. CDR3 nucleotides: TGTGCCAGTAGTCCGGGACGGCCTATAAGCTATGGCTACACCTTC. Protein product: CASSPGRPISYGYTF.

The gene calls are TRBV5-4 and TRBJ1-1; D is uncertain. This CDR3 contains 14 residues. Trimming took 1 base from V and 5 from J, leaving 12 bases between them. Germline V lookup: CDR1 SGHNT, CDR2 YYREEE (reference sequence). CDR3 DNA sequence: TGTGCCAGCAGCTTGCAGACTCCGGGGACTGAAGCTTTCTTT. It codes for CASSLQTPGTEAFF.

This clonotype was counted a few times. The gene calls are TRBV7-9 and TRBJ1-4; a possible D gene is TRBD1 (5 bases). The CDR3 consists of 14 residues. The germline V gene encodes CDR1 SEHNR and CDR2 FQNEAQ (reference sequence). V lost 4 bases and J 3 bases, leaving 9 bases between the germline ends. CDR3 sequence: CASSSKGPNEKLFF. CDR3 DNA: TGTGCCAGCAGCTCCAAGGGACCTAATGAAAAACTGTTTTTT.

This clonotype has more than one count but fewer than ten. The chain combines TRBV25-1 with TRBJ2-5; tentatively, D is TRBD1 (6 bases). CDR1 and CDR2 from the germline V gene are MGHDK and SYGVNS. The CDR3 is 15 amino acids. The V end lost 4 bases, the J end lost 5 bases, and 17 bases lay between the germline ends. CDR3 sequence reads: CASSAQGMRGETQYF. The CDR3, as DNA: TGTGCCAGCAGTGCACAGGGAATGAGAGGGGAGACCCAGTACTTC.

This clonotype occurred many times. CDR3 nucleotide sequence: TGCAGTGCTCGGACGGGACGTTCGGCTAATTCACCCCTCCACTTT. Translation gives CSARTGRSANSPLHF. The rearrangement uses TRBV20-1 and TRBJ1-6, with D possibly being TRBD1 (5 bases). The CDR3 runs to 15 residues. Deletions cut 5 bases from V and 6 bases from J, with 17 bases between. Germline values: CDR1 DFQATT, CDR2 SNEGSKA (reference sequence).

This clonotype has a handful of counts. The chain joins TRBV7-2 to TRBJ1-5; D is perhaps TRBD1 (6 bases). The germline V and J ends were trimmed by 2 bases and 5 bases, with 16 bases remaining between them. This CDR3 comprises 16 residues. Germline V gene sequence: CDR1 SGHTA, CDR2 FQGNSA. CDR3 region: CASSLFPPGQHQPQHF. The CDR3, as DNA: TGTGCCAGCAGCTTATTCCCCCCGGGACAACATCAGCCCCAGCATTTT.

This clonotype was recorded many times. The rearrangement joins TRBV7-9 to TRBJ1-1; 10 bases are shared with TRBD1. Unmatched junction bases numbered 5, after V lost 1 base and J lost 12 bases. The germline V gene encodes CDR1 SEHNR and CDR2 FQNEAQ (reference sequence). The CDR3 is 13 residues long. The CDR3 nucleotides are TGTGCCAGCAGCTTAGGGGGACAGGGGAGCACTTTCTTT. This codes for CASSLGGQGSTFF.

The chain couples TRBV3-1 to TRBJ1-2; D is ambiguous. Between the trimmed V and J ends, which lost 4 bases and 4 bases, there was a span of 10 bases. Germline CDR1 is LGHDT and CDR2 is YNNKEL (reference sequence). CDR3 length: 13 amino acids. CDR3 region: CASSLNSFYGYTF. The CDR3 DNA reads TGTGCCAGCAGCCTTAACAGCTTCTATGGCTACACCTTC.

A few counts support this clonotype. In nucleotides, the CDR3 is TGTGCCAGCAGAAGAGGACAGGGGAACACTGAAGCTTTCTTT. It specifies CASRRGQGNTEAFF. The chain couples TRBV5-4 to TRBJ1-1, with 8 nucleotides matching TRBD1. CDR1 is SGHNT and CDR2 is YYREEE in the germline V gene (reference sequence). Unmatched junction bases numbered 4, after V lost 5 bases and J lost 1 base. The CDR3 is 14 residues long.

This clonotype was picked up a small number of times. The chain joins TRBV20-1 to TRBJ2-7; 13 bases agree with TRBD2. This CDR3 is 17 amino acids long. J was trimmed by 5 bases and V by 6 bases; bases with no gene match: 16. The germline gives CDR1 DFQATT, CDR2 SNEGSKA (reference sequence). This CDR3 reads CSAPFTSGRARGNEQYF. In DNA, the CDR3 is TGCAGTGCCCCCTTTACTAGCGGGAGGGCCAGAGGGAACGAGCAGTACTTC.

At least ten counts were recorded for this clonotype. The J gene is TRBJ1-1, the V gene TRBV7-2; 8 positions agree with TRBD1. CDR3 size: 14 residues. V was pared by 4 bases and J by 3 bases, with 4 bases of the junction left unmatched. Per germline, CDR1 SGHTA and CDR2 FQGNSA. The CDR3 here is CASSSGQGYTEAFF. The CDR3 DNA follows: TGTGCCAGCAGCTCCGGACAGGGCTACACTGAAGCTTTCTTT. Filled out from reference TRBV7-2 and TRBJ1-1, the complete variable domain reads GAGVSQSPSNKVTEKGKDVELRCDPISGHTALYWYRQSLGQGLEFLIYFQGNSAPDKSGLPSDRFSAERTGGSVSTLTIQRTQQEDSAVYLCASSSGQGYTEAFFGQGTRLTVV.

The chain couples TRBV28 to TRBJ2-7; tentative D call: TRBD2 (6 bases). The germline V and J ends were trimmed by 6 bases and 0 bases, with 15 bases remaining between them. The CDR3 length is 15 residues. The V gene's germline CDR1 is MDHEN and CDR2 SYDVKM. The DNA for the CDR3 is TGTGCCAGCAGCTCCCCCCTAGCGCTCTCCTACGAGCAGTACTTC. Protein product: CASSSPLALSYEQYF.

This clonotype has just a few counts. The chain uses TRBV4-2 and TRBJ1-1; tentatively, D is TRBD1 (6 bases). This CDR3 comprises 15 residues. The V end lost 5 bases, the J end lost 5 bases, and 18 bases lay between the germline ends. Germline V lookup: CDR1 LGHNA, CDR2 YNFKEQ. CDR3 in amino acids: CASSSQTQGYTEAFF. CDR3 nucleotide sequence: TGTGCCAGCAGCTCCCAGACCCAGGGGTATACTGAAGCTTTCTTT.

This clonotype was observed a few times. The chain is built from TRBV11-2 and TRBJ2-7; 8 bases agree with TRBD1. J was trimmed by 3 bases and V by 4 bases; bases with no gene match: 11. Germline V lookup: CDR1 SGHAT, CDR2 FQNNGV. This CDR3 is 16 amino acids long. As DNA, the CDR3 is TGTGCCAGCAGCTCAGACCCAGGGGGCACCGACTACGAGCAGTACTTC. It translates to CASSSDPGGTDYEQYF.

This clonotype was picked up a small number of times. CDR3 protein: CAISEWDSASSYNEQFF. The CDR3 coding sequence is TGTGCCATCAGTGAGTGGGACAGTGCCAGCTCCTACAATGAGCAGTTCTTC. V gene TRBV10-3 combines with J gene TRBJ2-1; 7 nucleotides match TRBD1. CDR1 and CDR2 (germline): ENHRY, SYGVKD. This CDR3 contains 17 residues. V shed 1 base and J 0 bases; nucleotides not matched to a gene: 6.

Here the CDR3 reads CASSAGNRLRSTEAFF. The CDR3 bases are TGTGCCAGCAGCGCCGGAAACCGACTGAGGAGCACTGAAGCTTTCTTT. This chain links TRBV9 with TRBJ1-1; D call uncertain. V was clipped by 3 bases and J by 4 bases, with 19 bases between them. Germline V gene sequence: CDR1 SGDLS, CDR2 YYNGEE. CDR3 size: 16 residues.

The rearrangement uses TRBV9 and TRBJ2-5, with TRBD1 identical over 7 bases. This CDR3 comprises 15 residues. Germline-derived CDR1 and CDR2 are SGDLS and YYNGEE. The J segment lost 5 bases and the V segment lost 2 bases, leaving 9 bases of the junction unmatched. The CDR3: CASSVTPTGLETQYF. CDR3 nucleotides: TGTGCCAGCAGCGTGACTCCGACAGGGTTGGAGACCCAGTACTTC.

The CDR3, as DNA: TGCGCCAGCAGTCATTCAGGGGTTCCCAATCAGCCCCAGCATTTT. Its protein product is CASSHSGVPNQPQHF. This chain joins TRBV23-1 and TRBJ1-5; TRBD1 might be the D (6 bases). TRBV23-1 is an ORF for which the function is uncertain. The CDR3 has 15 residues. Trimming stripped 3 bases from V and 3 bases from J, with 12 bases between.

This chain joins TRBV7-9 and TRBJ2-5; 7 bases fit TRBD1. Germline loops: CDR1 SEHNR, CDR2 FQNEAQ (reference sequence). Trimming at V came to 5 bases and at J to 1 base, leaving 10 bases not matched to a gene. The CDR3 runs to 16 residues. The CDR3 DNA is TGTGCCAGCAGCCGTCGTAGGGGGCAGGGCCAAGAGACCCAGTACTTC. Amino acids: CASSRRRGQGQETQYF. Full variable domain (outside the CDR3, taken from reference TRBV7-9 and TRBJ2-5): DTGVSQNPRHKITKRGQNVTFRCDPISEHNRLYWYRQTLGQGPEFLTYFQNEAQLEKSRLLSDRFSAERPKGSFSTLEIQRTEQGDSAMYLCASSRRRGQGQETQYFGPGTRLLVL.

This clonotype was seen repeatedly, ten times or more. The rearrangement links TRBV7-9 to TRBJ2-7, with D uncertain. The CDR3 runs 17 residues. Germline V gene lookup returns CDR1 SEHNR and CDR2 FQNEAQ (reference sequence). Trimming took 1 base from V and 1 from J, leaving 17 bases between them. The DNA of the CDR3 is TGTGCCAGCAGCTTAGGGCTCCAGTCTGACGTTTCCTACGAGCAGTACTTC. Residues: CASSLGLQSDVSYEQYF.

This clonotype was observed a handful of times. The chain uses TRBV27 and TRBJ1-1, with TRBD1 matching over 8 bases. Trimming cost V 7 bases and J 2 bases; bases outside gene matches: 9. There are 15 residues in the CDR3. Germline loops: CDR1 MNHEY, CDR2 SMNVEV (reference sequence). The CDR3 DNA follows: TGTGCCAGCACACCAATGGACAGGGACAACACTGAAGCTTTCTTT. It codes for CASTPMDRDNTEAFF.

The rearrangement joins TRBV19 to TRBJ2-7, with TRBD1 matching over 8 bases. The germline CDR1 and CDR2 sequences are LNHDA and SQIVND (reference sequence). V lost 7 bases to trimming and J lost 3 bases; unmatched junction nucleotides: 8. This CDR3 has 14 amino acids. The CDR3 region has the DNA TGTGCCAGTACTCGAACAGGGGGAGACTACGAGCAGTACTTC. Its translation: CASTRTGGDYEQYF.